This T cell receptor beta chain derives from a study of T cells in Graves' hyperthyroidism and ophthalmopathy. Study-wide results and limits: In the blood, most expanded thyroid clonotypes above 0.001 appeared as well.

Trimming removed 0 bases from V and 3 bases from J, with 6 bases in between. This CDR3 region has 13 residues. CDR1 LGHDT and CDR2 YNNKEL come from the germline V gene (reference sequence). In its sample, this clonotype was seen many times. The target antigen is unknown. The investigators amplified TCR beta CDR3 regions from RNA transcripts. HTBI primers were used for first-round RT-PCR of the TCR CDR3. TCRdb re-analysed the multiplex PCR reads in MiXCR, keeping a single row per CDR3 protein. This table holds some 300,000 distinct CDR3 sequences, less than 20% found once. The sequence was collected from a man aged 45-65 years with Graves' ophthalmopathy. The sequenced sample consisted of blood. The rearrangement uses TRBV3-1 and TRBJ2-7, with D unresolved. This chain's CDR3 is CASSQDSNYEQYF. The CDR3 DNA follows: TGTGCCAGCAGCCAAGATTCGAACTACGAGCAGTACTTC.